The T cell receptor beta chain described here comes from a study of shared clonotypes between healthy human individuals. The CDR3 runs to 15 residues. Germline CDR1 reads LNHDA; CDR2 reads SQIVND (reference sequence). Trimming shortened V by 5 bases and J by 3 bases, and 16 bases separated the two germline ends. Study results and caveats: Clonotypes not shared had lower generation probabilities than those common to all four donors.

A note on this clone: The target antigen is unknown.

The table came from immunoSEQ multiplex PCR; TCRdb's copy has only in-frame clones and leaves some out. Here the sample spans millions of clones, around nine tenths being singletons. The sequencing input was naive CD4+ T cells sorted from blood. Noted subset: CD45RA+ positively selected. The receptor was derived from a man between 18 and 35 years old in good health. V gene TRBV19 combines with J gene TRBJ2-5; D is possibly TRBD2 (6 bases). DNA of the CDR3: TGTGCCAGTAGTCCAGCTAGTGGGGGGAAAGAGACCCAGTACTTC. This gives the protein CASSPASGGKETQYF.